A single sample gave rise to the 19 T cell receptor beta chains below, sequenced in a study of breast tumors, draining lymph nodes, adjacent tissues. Axillary draining lymph nodes of breast cancer patients supplied the node samples. TCRdb fed the multiplex PCR reads into MiXCR, producing one record per CDR3 protein. Found here are 290,000 or so distinct CDR3 sequences, 30% of them singletons; the top ten hold around 1.1%. Source material: axillary lymph node tissue. The origin of the receptors is a female donor with breast cancer. Some clones in this sample may be carry-over from other donors' samples.

There are many counts of this clonotype. This rearrangement joins TRBV7-8 to TRBJ2-2; TRBD1 agrees at 8 bases. The ends lost 5 bases at V and 3 bases at J; junction bases unmatched: 8. CDR3 length: 16 residues. Germline CDR1 is SGHVS and CDR2 is FQNEAQ. The CDR3 DNA is TGTGCCAGCAGCCTTCGACAGGGGTTGGACACCGGGGAGCTGTTTTTT. This encodes CASSLRQGLDTGELFF.

The V gene is TRBV7-2, the J gene TRBJ2-3; the match to TRBD1 covers 8 bases. V lost 7 bases, J lost 5 bases, and 11 bases stayed unmatched. Germline CDR1 is SGHTA and CDR2 is FQGNSA. This CDR3 contains 15 residues. DNA of the CDR3: TGTGCCAGCAAATTCGGGACAGGATACAGAGATACGCAGTATTTT. This gives the protein CASKFGTGYRDTQYF.

At least ten counts were recorded for this clonotype. The junction departs from germline at one end; a sequencing error may be responsible. The chain couples TRBV7-7 to TRBJ2-5, with D possibly TRBD1 on 6 matching bases. CDR3 size: 16 residues. Looked up from germline, CDR1 is SSHAT and CDR2 is FNYEAQ (reference sequence). CDR3 loop: CASSLAGGYPQETQYF. DNA of the CDR3: TGTGCTAGCAGCTTAGCTGGGGGCTATCCCCAAGAGACCCAGTACTTC.

This clonotype appeared many times. The chain links TRBV7-9 to TRBJ2-5, with D perhaps given as TRBD1 or TRBD2 (5 bases each). V dropped 7 bases and J dropped 1 base, with 16 bases sitting between them. Germline V gene data show CDR1 as SEHNR and CDR2 as FQNEAQ (reference sequence). The CDR3 totals 15 residues. CDR3 amino acids: CASKSGRDAQETQYF. CDR3 nucleotide sequence: TGTGCCAGCAAATCGGGTAGGGACGCCCAAGAGACCCAGTACTTC.

This clonotype occurred many times. V and J are TRBV5-6 and TRBJ2-5, with D uncertain. Looked up from germline, CDR1 is SGHDT and CDR2 is YYEEEE. V gave up 3 bases and J gave up 5 bases, with 11 bases separating them. This CDR3 has 13 amino acids. In nucleotides, the CDR3 is TGTGCCAGCAGCTCCCCCGGAAGGGAGACCCAGTACTTC. It yields the protein CASSSPGRETQYF.

The chain carries TRBV6-1 and TRBJ1-2; 9 nucleotides match TRBD1. Germline CDR1 reads MNHNS; CDR2 reads SASEGT. Losses at the gene ends were 5 bases for V and 7 bases for J; bases not matched to a gene: 11. The CDR3 runs to 15 residues. This CDR3 reads CASSPRTGVRLGYTF. CDR3 sequence (DNA): TGTGCCAGCAGTCCGAGGACAGGGGTCCGGCTTGGCTACACCTTC.

On this clonotype itself: A much larger clone differs by one base, so this may be a read error. The J gene is TRBJ1-6, the V gene TRBV6-1, with D unclear. Per the germline V gene, CDR1 is MNHNS and CDR2 is SASEGT. The CDR3 length is 14 residues. The DNA of the CDR3 is TGTGGCAGCAGTTTAAGCAGGTTTGGTTCACCCCTCCACTTT. This encodes CGSSLSRFGSPLHF.

There are many counts of this clonotype. The chain joins TRBV6-6 to TRBJ2-5; no firm D call. Between the trimmed V and J ends, which lost 5 bases and 3 bases, there was a span of 13 bases. The CDR3 has 14 residues. The germline V gene has CDR1 MNHNY and CDR2 SVGAGI (reference sequence). CDR3 amino acids: CASSHPFREETQYF. For the CDR3, the DNA is TGTGCCAGCAGTCACCCCTTCCGGGAAGAGACCCAGTACTTC.

Many counts were recorded for this clonotype. The chain links TRBV5-1 to TRBJ2-7; 9 nucleotides match TRBD2. Germline V gene data show CDR1 as SGHRS and CDR2 as YFSETQ. With V trimmed by 0 bases and J by 6 bases, 10 bases remained unmatched. This CDR3 contains 16 residues. The CDR3 DNA follows: TGCGCCAGCAGCTTGGTGGGTCGTAGCGGGAGTTCCGAGCAGTACTTC. This encodes CASSLVGRSGSSEQYF.

Comment on this clonotype: Mismatch with germline at one junction end may stem from a read error. CDR3 nucleotide sequence: TGTGCCAGCAGCTACTACAATGAGCCGTTCTTC. It is translated as CASSYYNEPFF. The chain links TRBV11-3 to TRBJ2-1; D is undetermined. The CDR3 has 11 amino acids. CDR1 and CDR2 (germline): SGHNT, YENEEA.

Comment on this clonotype: A much larger clone differs by one base, so this may be a read error. A read error is likely, as this CDR3 ends without the conserved phenylalanine or tryptophan. This chain links TRBV6-5 with TRBJ2-5; TRBD1 matches 7 bases. The CDR3 runs 14 residues. The V and J ends lost 4 bases and 3 bases, in that order; junction bases with no gene match: 5. The germline V gene has CDR1 MNHEY and CDR2 SVGAGI. The CDR3 nucleotides read TGTGCCAGCAGTTCCACGACAGGGAAAGAGACCCAGTACTGC. This translates into CASSSTTGKETQYC.

The chain recombines TRBV29-1 with TRBJ2-1, with TRBD2 identical over 15 bases. The CDR3 loop spans 16 amino acids. Unmatched junction bases numbered 11, after V lost 8 bases and J lost 6 bases. The germline CDR1 and CDR2 sequences are SQVTM and ANQGSEA. The CDR3 DNA follows: TGCAGCTTGGGACTAGCGGGAGGCCAGGGGCCCAATGAGCAGTTCTTC. It specifies CSLGLAGGQGPNEQFF.

The sample holds a few counts of this clonotype. V usage is TRBV6-1 and J usage is TRBJ2-7, with D uncertain. CDR1 MNHNS and CDR2 SASEGT come from the germline V gene. V gave up 6 bases and J gave up 0 bases, with 15 bases separating them. The CDR3 contains 15 residues. The CDR3 bases are TGTGCCAGCAGCGACTTCGACCTGAGCTCCTACGAGCAGTACTTC. Translating it yields CASSDFDLSSYEQYF.

This clonotype was observed once. The V call is TRBV25-1, the J call TRBJ1-2, with 9 bases lining up with TRBD1. The CDR3 consists of 15 residues. Trimming cost V 3 bases and J 6 bases; bases outside gene matches: 8. CDR1 and CDR2 (germline): MGHDK, SYGVNS. CDR3 coding DNA: TGTGCCAGCAGTGATTTAGGGACAGGGCAAAATGGCTACACCTTC. This sequence encodes CASSDLGTGQNGYTF.

This clonotype was counted at least ten times. The chain couples TRBV7-9 to TRBJ2-1, with D perhaps matching TRBD1 (6 bases). Germline values: CDR1 SEHNR, CDR2 FQNEAQ (reference sequence). There are 13 residues in the CDR3. V shed 5 bases and J shed 12 bases, with 17 bases lying between them. The CDR3 DNA sequence: TGTGCCAGCAGCCCAGTGGGGGCCTCGGGGCAGTTCTTC. It encodes CASSPVGASGQFF. Drawing the rest from reference TRBV7-9 and TRBJ2-1, the complete variable domain is DTGVSQNPRHKITKRGQNVTFRCDPISEHNRLYWYRQTLGQGPEFLTYFQNEAQLEKSRLLSDRFSAERPKGSFSTLEIQRTEQGDSAMYLCASSPVGASGQFFGPGTRLTVL.

Ten or more counts support this clonotype. In DNA form, the CDR3 reads TGCAGTGCTAGAGAAGAGGGGAGAGAGACCCAGTACTTC. It is translated as CSAREEGRETQYF. This chain connects TRBV20-1 to TRBJ2-5; D possibly matches TRBD1 or TRBD2 (5 bases each). CDR1 and CDR2 (germline): DFQATT, SNEGSKA (reference sequence). The CDR3 sequence is 13 residues long. The V gene lost 0 bases and the J gene lost 4 bases, with 9 bases spanning the gap.

The CDR3 bases are TGTGCCAGCAGTGACCGACCACAGGGGGGGGAGACCCAGTACTTC. It codes for CASSDRPQGGETQYF. The gene calls are TRBV25-1 and TRBJ2-5, with D perhaps matching TRBD1 (8 bases). This CDR3 spans 15 amino acids. The V and J ends lost 3 bases and 5 bases respectively, with 16 bases between them. Germline-derived CDR1 and CDR2 are MGHDK and SYGVNS.

This clonotype was found many times. The chain links TRBV5-1 to TRBJ2-7, with a possible D match to TRBD1 (6 bases). Germline V gene lookup returns CDR1 SGHRS and CDR2 YFSETQ. This CDR3 has 15 amino acids. The V end was cut by 4 bases, the J end by 3 bases, with 17 bases between. CDR3 sequence: CASSKGVGASYEQYF. The CDR3, as DNA: TGCGCCAGCAGCAAGGGGGTGGGAGCAAGCTACGAGCAGTACTTC.

This clonotype appeared many times. The rearrangement uses TRBV24-1 and TRBJ2-1; 9 bases map to TRBD2. The CDR3 runs to 16 residues. Per the germline V gene, CDR1 is KGHDR and CDR2 is SFDVKD. The ends lost 4 bases at V and 4 bases at J; junction bases unmatched: 7. This chain's CDR3 is CATSEVTSGSYNEQFF. CDR3 bases: TGTGCCACCAGTGAAGTGACTAGCGGCAGTTACAATGAGCAGTTCTTC.